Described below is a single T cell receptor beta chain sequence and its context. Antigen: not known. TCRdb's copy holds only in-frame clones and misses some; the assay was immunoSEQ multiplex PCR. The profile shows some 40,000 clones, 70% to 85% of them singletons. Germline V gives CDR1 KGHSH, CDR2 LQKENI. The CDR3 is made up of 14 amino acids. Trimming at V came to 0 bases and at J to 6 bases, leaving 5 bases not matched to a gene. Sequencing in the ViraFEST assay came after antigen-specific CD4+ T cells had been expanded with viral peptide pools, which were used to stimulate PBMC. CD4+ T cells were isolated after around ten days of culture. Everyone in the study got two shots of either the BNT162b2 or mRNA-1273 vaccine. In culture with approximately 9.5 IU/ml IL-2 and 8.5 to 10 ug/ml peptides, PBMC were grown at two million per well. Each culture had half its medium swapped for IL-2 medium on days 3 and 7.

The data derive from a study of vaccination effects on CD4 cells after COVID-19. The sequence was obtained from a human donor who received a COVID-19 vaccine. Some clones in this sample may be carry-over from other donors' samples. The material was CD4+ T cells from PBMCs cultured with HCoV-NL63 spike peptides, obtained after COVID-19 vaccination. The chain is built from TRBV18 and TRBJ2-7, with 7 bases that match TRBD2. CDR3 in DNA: TGTGCCAGCTCACCACCGGCGGGGGTGGGCGAGCAGTACGTC. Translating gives CASSPPAGVGEQYV.